This is a list of T cell receptor beta chains from one sample in a study of blood T cell repertoires in COVID-19. TCRdb's copy holds only in-frame clones and misses some; the assay was immunoSEQ multiplex PCR. Altogether some 260,000 clones are present, around nine tenths being singletons, with the ten largest covering roughly a tenth. Sequences were obtained from peripheral blood. These receptor sequences come from a woman in her seventies with COVID-19, enrolled during active disease. Both conserved end residues are part of each CDR3. The D gene is left open where the match is weak. A clone size is listed for some rows: how often the clone was seen (once, few, many), or a class if it is expanded.

CDR3nt,CDR3aa,v_gene,d_gene,j_gene,abundance
TGTGCCTGGAAAGGACAGGGAAACTCACCCCTCCACTTT,CAWKGQGNSPLHF,TRBV30,TRBD1,TRBJ1-6,NA
TGTGCCAGTAGTAGGGACAGGGACTACGAGCAGTACTTC,CASSRDRDYEQYF,TRBV19,TRBD1,TRBJ2-7,NA
TGTGCCAGCCTGGTAGGGGGTGACACTGAAGCTTTCTTT,CASLVGGDTEAFF,TRBV12-3/TRBV12-4,NA,TRBJ1-1,NA
TGTGCCAGCAGTTTACAGGGATTGGATGGCTACACCTTC,CASSLQGLDGYTF,TRBV27,NA,TRBJ1-2,NA
TGTGCCAGCAGCCAAGGCAGGCCCAATCAGCCCCAGCATTTT,CASSQGRPNQPQHF,TRBV3-1/TRBV3-2,NA,TRBJ1-5,NA
TGCGCCAGCAGCGACAGGGGAGGTAACTATGGCTACACCTTC,CASSDRGGNYGYTF,TRBV5-1,TRBD1,TRBJ1-2,NA
TGCGCCAGCAGCCACCCTCGACAGAAGAGCAATCAGCCCCAGCATTTT,CASSHPRQKSNQPQHF,TRBV4-1,NA,TRBJ1-5,NA
TGTGCCAGCAGTTACGACTCTAACTATGGCTACACCTTC,CASSYDSNYGYTF,TRBV6-2/TRBV6-3,NA,TRBJ1-2,NA
TGTGCCAGCAGCGACGACCGACTAATTCATTCTCCCCTCCACTTT,CASSDDRLIHSPLHF,TRBV7-9,NA,TRBJ1-6,NA
TGTGCCTGGCGGGAGGGGACAGGGGGCTCGAACCCCATAGCAAATCAGCCCCAGCATTTT,CAWREGTGGSNPIANQPQHF,TRBV30,TRBD1,TRBJ1-5,NA
TGTGCCAGTAGTACTTCAGGCAGTTACGTCGCTGAAGCTTTCTTT,CASSTSGSYVAEAFF,TRBV19,NA,TRBJ1-1,NA
TGTGCCAGCAGTGAATTACCGGGGGGGAACACTGAAGCTTTCTTT,CASSELPGGNTEAFF,TRBV6-1,NA,TRBJ1-1,NA
TGTGCCAGCAGCTCGACAGGGGGCAATCAGCCCCAGCATTTT,CASSSTGGNQPQHF,TRBV3-1/TRBV3-2,TRBD1,TRBJ1-5,once
TGTGCCAGCAGCCTGACTAGCGGGAGCGTAGATACGCAGTATTTT,CASSLTSGSVDTQYF,TRBV13,TRBD2,TRBJ2-3,NA
TGTGCCAGCAGTTACCGAGGCGGGAAAGAGACCCAGTACTTC,CASSYRGGKETQYF,TRBV6-6,NA,TRBJ2-5,NA
TGTGCCAGCAGCAAGCGGACGGAGCTTAATGAAAAACTGTTTTTT,CASSKRTELNEKLFF,TRBV11-3,NA,TRBJ1-4,NA
TGTGCCAGCAGCTTGGGGGCAGGGGGCACCTACGAGCAGTACTTC,CASSLGAGGTYEQYF,TRBV5-5,TRBD1,TRBJ2-7,NA
TGTGCCAGTAGTATCCGGGGATCTAGCGGTCGGCCCGGGGAGCTGTTTTTT,CASSIRGSSGRPGELFF,TRBV19,TRBD2,TRBJ2-2,NA
TGTGCCAGCAGTTTGATGCTAATGAACACTGAAGCTTTCTTT,CASSLMLMNTEAFF,TRBV27,NA,TRBJ1-1,NA
TGCGCCAGCAGGAGCGGGAGTGCCCACAATGAGCAGTTCTTC,CASRSGSAHNEQFF,TRBV5-1,TRBD2,TRBJ2-1,NA
TGCGCCAGCAGCCAAGGGGACTACGTCTACAATGAGCAGTTCTTC,CASSQGDYVYNEQFF,TRBV4-3,TRBD2,TRBJ2-1,NA
TGTGCCAGCAGTGACTTAGCCTACGAGCAGTACTTC,CASSDLAYEQYF,TRBV25-1,NA,TRBJ2-7,NA
TGTGCCAGCAGTTCCGTTCTAGCGGGCTATGCCTACGAGCAGTACTTC,CASSSVLAGYAYEQYF,TRBV6-2/TRBV6-3,TRBD2,TRBJ2-7,NA
TGTGCCAGCAGCAGGACTAGCGGATACAATGAGCAGTTCTTC,CASSRTSGYNEQFF,TRBV6-5,TRBD2,TRBJ2-1,NA
TGTGCCAGCTCACCAAGGCAGGGGGACGAGCAGTACTTC,CASSPRQGDEQYF,TRBV18,TRBD1,TRBJ2-7,NA
TGTGCCAGCAGTCAGACTAGCGGGAGCTCCTACAATGAGCAGTTCTTC,CASSQTSGSSYNEQFF,TRBV27,TRBD2,TRBJ2-1,NA
TGTGCCAGCAGCTCAAGACAGGGGGCACCCCCCAATGAGCAGTTCTTC,CASSSRQGAPPNEQFF,TRBV7-9,TRBD1,TRBJ2-1,NA
TGTGCCAGCACCAGGGCGAACACCTACGAGCAGTACTTC,CASTRANTYEQYF,TRBV6-5,NA,TRBJ2-7,NA
TGTGCCAGCAGACAGGGTGAGGGGAAAGAAAAACTGTTTTTT,CASRQGEGKEKLFF,TRBV7-9,NA,TRBJ1-4,NA
TGTGCCTGGGGTAACGGTTGGGAAAAACTGTTTTTT,CAWGNGWEKLFF,TRBV30,NA,TRBJ1-4,NA
TGTGCCTGGAACCCGACGGGAGCCGGGGAGCTGTTTTTT,CAWNPTGAGELFF,TRBV30,NA,TRBJ2-2,NA
TGTGCCAGCAGTTTACGGGAGGGCCTCTACGAGCAGTACTTC,CASSLREGLYEQYF,TRBV27,TRBD2,TRBJ2-7,NA
TGTGCCAGCAGCCGACACTCTAGAGGGGGAGGGTTATTCTTC,CASSRHSRGGGLFF,TRBV3-1/TRBV3-2,NA,TRBJ2-1,NA
TGTGCCAGCAGCTTGTTCCAGTCCGTCGGGGGATATACGAACACCGGGGAGCTGTTTTTT,CASSLFQSVGGYTNTGELFF,TRBV7-6,NA,TRBJ2-2,NA
TGTGCCAGTAGTACACCGGGACAGGGAGACTATGGCTACACCTTC,CASSTPGQGDYGYTF,TRBV19,TRBD1,TRBJ1-2,NA
TGTGCCAGCAGCTTACAGGGGTCCCCTAATGAAAAACTGTTTTTT,CASSLQGSPNEKLFF,TRBV7-9,NA,TRBJ1-4,NA
TGCGCCAGCAGACGGGACAGATCCTACAATGAGCAGTTCTTC,CASRRDRSYNEQFF,TRBV5-1,TRBD1,TRBJ2-1,NA
TGCGCCAGCAGCCAAACTAGCGGGTTTGCCGGGGAGCTGTTTTTT,CASSQTSGFAGELFF,TRBV4-3,TRBD2,TRBJ2-2,NA
TGTGCCAGCAGTTTAGCAGGGAACTATGGCTACACCTTC,CASSLAGNYGYTF,TRBV27,NA,TRBJ1-2,NA
TGCACCTTTTCACAGGGCGGGGGTGGCTACACCTTC,CTFSQGGGGYTF,TRBV29-1,NA,TRBJ1-2,NA
TGTGCCAGCAGCGTAGCTATCTCTAATGAAAAACTGTTTTTT,CASSVAISNEKLFF,TRBV9,NA,TRBJ1-4,NA
TGTGCCACCAGCAGAGATCGAGCGGGCACAGATACGCAGTATTTT,CATSRDRAGTDTQYF,TRBV15,NA,TRBJ2-3,few
TGTGCCAGTAGAGACAGGGGAGGGGCGGCCTACGAGCAGTACTTC,CASRDRGGAAYEQYF,TRBV19,NA,TRBJ2-7,NA
TGTGCCAGCGGAACTAGTGGTTCCTACGAGCAGTACTTC,CASGTSGSYEQYF,TRBV12-3/TRBV12-4,NA,TRBJ2-7,NA
TGCAGTGCTATTGACTTTAATGAGCAGTTCTTC,CSAIDFNEQFF,TRBV20-1,NA,TRBJ2-1,NA
TGTGCCAGCTCGGAGGGACAGGGGTTTTGGAGCAATCAGCCCCAGCATTTT,CASSEGQGFWSNQPQHF,TRBV18,TRBD1,TRBJ1-5,NA
TGTGCCACCGGGGGTGGGCTAGCAGGAGGGGAGCAGTACTTC,CATGGGLAGGEQYF,TRBV28,NA,TRBJ2-7,NA